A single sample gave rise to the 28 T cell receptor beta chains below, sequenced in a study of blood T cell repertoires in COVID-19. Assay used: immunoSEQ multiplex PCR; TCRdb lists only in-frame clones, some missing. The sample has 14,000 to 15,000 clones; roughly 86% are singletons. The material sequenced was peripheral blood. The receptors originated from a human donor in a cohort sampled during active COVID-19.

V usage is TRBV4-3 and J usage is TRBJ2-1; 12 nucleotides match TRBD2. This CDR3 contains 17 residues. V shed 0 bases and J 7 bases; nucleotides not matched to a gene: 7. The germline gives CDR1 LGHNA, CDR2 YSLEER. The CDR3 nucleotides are TGCGCCAGCAGCCAAGAACGGACTAGCGGGGTGGGGAATGAGCAGTTCTTC. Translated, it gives CASSQERTSGVGNEQFF.

This CDR3 reads CASSSKTGTAYEQYF. The CDR3 region has the DNA TGTGCCAGCAGCTCGAAGACAGGAACCGCCTACGAGCAGTACTTC. This chain connects TRBV7-2 to TRBJ2-7; D perhaps matches TRBD1 (6 bases). Per the germline V gene, CDR1 is SGHTA and CDR2 is FQGNSA. The ends were cut back, 4 bases at V and 2 bases at J, with 15 bases in the middle. This CDR3 contains 15 residues.

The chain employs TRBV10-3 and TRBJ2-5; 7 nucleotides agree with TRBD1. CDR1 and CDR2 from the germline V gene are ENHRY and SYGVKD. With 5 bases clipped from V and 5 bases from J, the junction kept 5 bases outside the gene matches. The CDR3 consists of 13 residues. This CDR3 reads CAISFDRDETQYF. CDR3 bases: TGTGCCATCAGTTTCGACAGGGATGAGACCCAGTACTTC.

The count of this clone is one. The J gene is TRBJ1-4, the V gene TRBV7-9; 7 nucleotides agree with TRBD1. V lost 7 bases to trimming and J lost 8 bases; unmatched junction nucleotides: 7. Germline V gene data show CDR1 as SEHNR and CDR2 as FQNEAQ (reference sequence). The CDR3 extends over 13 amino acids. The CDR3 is CASKDRWDEKLFF. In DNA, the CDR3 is TGTGCCAGCAAGGACAGGTGGGACGAAAAACTGTTTTTT. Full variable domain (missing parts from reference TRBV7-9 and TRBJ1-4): DTGVSQNPRHKITKRGQNVTFRCDPISEHNRLYWYRQTLGQGPEFLTYFQNEAQLEKSRLLSDRFSAERPKGSFSTLEIQRTEQGDSAMYLCASKDRWDEKLFFGSGTQLSVL.

In DNA, the CDR3 is TGTGCCAGCAGTTACTCTTTATCGGGGAGTCTTCGGGGCTACACCTTC. As protein: CASSYSLSGSLRGYTF. The chain employs TRBV6-2 or TRBV6-3 and TRBJ1-2; D gene uncertain. From germline, CDR1 is MNHEY and CDR2 SVGEGT. The CDR3 consists of 16 residues. The ends were cut back, 0 bases at V and 8 bases at J, with 19 bases in the middle.

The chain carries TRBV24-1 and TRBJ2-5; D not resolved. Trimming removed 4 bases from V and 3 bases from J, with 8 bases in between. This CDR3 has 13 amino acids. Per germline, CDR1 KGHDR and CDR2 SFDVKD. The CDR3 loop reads CATSESSEETQYF. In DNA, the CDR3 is TGTGCCACCAGTGAATCCAGCGAAGAGACCCAGTACTTC.

In DNA, the CDR3 is TGTGCCAGCAGCTCGACAGGGCGGGATACCGGGGAGCTGTTTTTT. Amino acids: CASSSTGRDTGELFF. The chain employs TRBV7-2 and TRBJ2-2; D is perhaps TRBD1 (7 bases). Germline V gene sequence: CDR1 SGHTA, CDR2 FQGNSA. The CDR3 has 15 amino acids. V gave up 4 bases and J gave up 5 bases, with 14 bases separating them. Variable domain in full (rest from reference TRBV7-2 and TRBJ2-2): GAGVSQSPSNKVTEKGKDVELRCDPISGHTALYWYRQSLGQGLEFLIYFQGNSAPDKSGLPSDRFSAERTGGSVSTLTIQRTQQEDSAVYLCASSSTGRDTGELFFGEGSRLTVL.

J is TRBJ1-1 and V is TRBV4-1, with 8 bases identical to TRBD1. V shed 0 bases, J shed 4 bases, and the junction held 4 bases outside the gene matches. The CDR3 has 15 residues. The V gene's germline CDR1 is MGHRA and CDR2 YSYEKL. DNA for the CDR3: TGCGCCAGCAGCCAAGATCGGACAGGGCGCACTGAAGCTTTCTTT. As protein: CASSQDRTGRTEAFF.

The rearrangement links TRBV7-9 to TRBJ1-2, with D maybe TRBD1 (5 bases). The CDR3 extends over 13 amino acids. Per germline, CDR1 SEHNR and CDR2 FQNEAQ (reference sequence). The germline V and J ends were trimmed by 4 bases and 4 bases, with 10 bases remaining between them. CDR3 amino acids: CASSSTESYGYTF. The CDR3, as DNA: TGTGCCAGCAGCTCGACAGAGTCCTATGGCTACACCTTC.

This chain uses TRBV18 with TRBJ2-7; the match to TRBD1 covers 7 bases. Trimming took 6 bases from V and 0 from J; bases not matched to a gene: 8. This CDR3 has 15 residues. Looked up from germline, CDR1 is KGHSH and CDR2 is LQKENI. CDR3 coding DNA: TGTGCCAGCTCCCGCGGACAGGTTAGCTCCTACGAGCAGTACTTC. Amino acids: CASSRGQVSSYEQYF.

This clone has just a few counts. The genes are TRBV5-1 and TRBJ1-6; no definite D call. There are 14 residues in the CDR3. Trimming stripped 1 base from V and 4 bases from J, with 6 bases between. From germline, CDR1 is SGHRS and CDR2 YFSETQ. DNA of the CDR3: TGCGCCAGCAGCTTGCAGGCGTATAATTCACCCCTCCACTTT. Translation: CASSLQAYNSPLHF.

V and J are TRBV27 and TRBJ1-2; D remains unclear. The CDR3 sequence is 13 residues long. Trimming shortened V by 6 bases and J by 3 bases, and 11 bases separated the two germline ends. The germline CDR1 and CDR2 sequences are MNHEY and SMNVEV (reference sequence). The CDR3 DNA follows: TGTGCCAGCAGCCCCGCGAGGGACTATGGCTACACCTTC. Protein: CASSPARDYGYTF.

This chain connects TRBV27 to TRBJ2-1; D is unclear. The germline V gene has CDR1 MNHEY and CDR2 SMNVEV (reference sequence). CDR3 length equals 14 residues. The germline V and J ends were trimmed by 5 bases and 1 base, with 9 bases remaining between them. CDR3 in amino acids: CASSHVFSYNEQFF. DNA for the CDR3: TGTGCCAGCAGTCATGTGTTTTCCTACAATGAGCAGTTCTTC.

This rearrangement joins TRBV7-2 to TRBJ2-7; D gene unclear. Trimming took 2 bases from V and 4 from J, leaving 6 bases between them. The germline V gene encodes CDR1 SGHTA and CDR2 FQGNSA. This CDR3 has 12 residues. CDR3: CASSLREYEQYF. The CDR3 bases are TGTGCCAGCAGCTTAAGAGAGTACGAGCAGTACTTC.

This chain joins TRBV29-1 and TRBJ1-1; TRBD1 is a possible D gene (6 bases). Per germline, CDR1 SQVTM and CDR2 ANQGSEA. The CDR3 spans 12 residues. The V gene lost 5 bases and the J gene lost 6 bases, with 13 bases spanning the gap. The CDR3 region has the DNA TGCAGCGTTTCCAGGGGTAGGGCTGAAGCTTTCTTT. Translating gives CSVSRGRAEAFF.

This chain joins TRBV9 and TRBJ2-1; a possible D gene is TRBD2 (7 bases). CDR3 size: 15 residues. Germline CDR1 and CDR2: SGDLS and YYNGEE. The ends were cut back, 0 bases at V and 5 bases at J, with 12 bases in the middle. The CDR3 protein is CASSVEGGAHNEQFF. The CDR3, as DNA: TGTGCCAGCAGCGTAGAAGGGGGGGCCCACAATGAGCAGTTCTTC.

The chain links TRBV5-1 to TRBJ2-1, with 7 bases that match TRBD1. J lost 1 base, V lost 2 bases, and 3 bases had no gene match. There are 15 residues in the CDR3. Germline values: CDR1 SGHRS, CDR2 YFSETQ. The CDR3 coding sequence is TGCGCCAGCAGCTTTGACAGGGTATCCTACAATGAGCAGTTCTTC. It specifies CASSFDRVSYNEQFF. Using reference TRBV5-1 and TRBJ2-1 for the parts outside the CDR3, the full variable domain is KAGVTQTPRYLIKTRGQQVTLSCSPISGHRSVSWYQQTPGQGLQFLFEYFSETQRNKGNFPGRFSGRQFSNSRSEMNVSTLELGDSALYLCASSFDRVSYNEQFFGPGTRLTVL.

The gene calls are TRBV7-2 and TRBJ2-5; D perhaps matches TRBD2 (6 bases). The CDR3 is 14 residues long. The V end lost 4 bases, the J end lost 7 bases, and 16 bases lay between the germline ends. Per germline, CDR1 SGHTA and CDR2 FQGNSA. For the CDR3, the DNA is TGTGCCAGCAGCTACCTTGTGGGGGGTGGGACCCAGTACTTC. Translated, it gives CASSYLVGGGTQYF. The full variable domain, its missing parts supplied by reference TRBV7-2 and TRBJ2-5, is GAGVSQSPSNKVTEKGKDVELRCDPISGHTALYWYRQSLGQGLEFLIYFQGNSAPDKSGLPSDRFSAERTGGSVSTLTIQRTQQEDSAVYLCASSYLVGGGTQYFGPGTRLLVL.

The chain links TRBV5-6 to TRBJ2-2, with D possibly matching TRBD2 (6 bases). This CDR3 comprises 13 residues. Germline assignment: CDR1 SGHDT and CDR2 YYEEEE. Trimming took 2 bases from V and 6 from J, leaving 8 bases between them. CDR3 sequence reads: CASSFGGAGELFF. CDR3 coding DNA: TGTGCCAGCAGCTTCGGAGGGGCCGGGGAGCTGTTTTTT.

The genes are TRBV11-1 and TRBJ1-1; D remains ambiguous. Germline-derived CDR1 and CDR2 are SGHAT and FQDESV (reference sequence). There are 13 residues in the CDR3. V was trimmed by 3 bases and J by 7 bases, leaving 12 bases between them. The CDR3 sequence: CASSFFGQDEAFF. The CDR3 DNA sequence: TGTGCCAGCAGCTTTTTCGGTCAGGATGAAGCTTTCTTT.

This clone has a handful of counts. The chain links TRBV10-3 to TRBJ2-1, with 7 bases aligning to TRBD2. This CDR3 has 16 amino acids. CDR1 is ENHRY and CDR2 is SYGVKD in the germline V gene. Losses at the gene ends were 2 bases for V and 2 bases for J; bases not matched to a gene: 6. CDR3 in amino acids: CAISEVKRGAYNEQFF. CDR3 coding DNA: TGTGCCATCAGTGAGGTAAAGCGGGGCGCCTACAATGAGCAGTTCTTC.

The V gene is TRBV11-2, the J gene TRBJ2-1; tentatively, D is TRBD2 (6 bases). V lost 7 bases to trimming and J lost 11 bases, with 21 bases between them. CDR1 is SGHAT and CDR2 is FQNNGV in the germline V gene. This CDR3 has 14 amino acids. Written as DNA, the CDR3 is TGTGCCAGCACCACCGGCGGGGTCGTCTTAAAGCAGTTCTTC. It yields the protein CASTTGGVVLKQFF.

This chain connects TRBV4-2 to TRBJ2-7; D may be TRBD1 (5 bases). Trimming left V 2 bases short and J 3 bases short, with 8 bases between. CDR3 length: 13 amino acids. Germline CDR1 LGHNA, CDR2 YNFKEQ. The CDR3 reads CASSQYRSYEQYF. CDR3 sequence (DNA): TGTGCCAGCAGCCAATACAGGAGCTACGAGCAGTACTTC.

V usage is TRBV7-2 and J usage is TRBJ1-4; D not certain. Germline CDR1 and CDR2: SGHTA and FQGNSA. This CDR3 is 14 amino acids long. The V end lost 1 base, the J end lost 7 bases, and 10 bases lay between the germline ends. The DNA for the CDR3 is TGTGCCAGCAGCTTAGTACTTTTTGGTGAAAAACTGTTTTTT. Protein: CASSLVLFGEKLFF. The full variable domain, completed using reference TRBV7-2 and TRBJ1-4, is GAGVSQSPSNKVTEKGKDVELRCDPISGHTALYWYRQSLGQGLEFLIYFQGNSAPDKSGLPSDRFSAERTGGSVSTLTIQRTQQEDSAVYLCASSLVLFGEKLFFGSGTQLSVL.

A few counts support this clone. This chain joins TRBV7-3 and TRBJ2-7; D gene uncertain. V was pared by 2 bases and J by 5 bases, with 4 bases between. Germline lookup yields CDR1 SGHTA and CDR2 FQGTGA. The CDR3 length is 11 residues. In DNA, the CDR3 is TGTGCCAGCAGCTTATCTAACGAGCAGTACTTC. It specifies CASSLSNEQYF.

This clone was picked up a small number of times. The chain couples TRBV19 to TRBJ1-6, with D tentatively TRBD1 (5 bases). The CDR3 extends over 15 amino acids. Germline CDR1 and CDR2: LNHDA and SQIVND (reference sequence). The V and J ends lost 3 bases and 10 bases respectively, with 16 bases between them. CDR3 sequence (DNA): TGTGCCAGTAGTATCGGGGGACGTCTAGAATCACCCCTCCACTTT. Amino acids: CASSIGGRLESPLHF.

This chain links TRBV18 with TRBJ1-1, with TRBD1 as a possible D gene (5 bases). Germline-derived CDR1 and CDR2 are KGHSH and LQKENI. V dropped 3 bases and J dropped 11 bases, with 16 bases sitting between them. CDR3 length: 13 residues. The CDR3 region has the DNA TGTGCCAGCTCACCTGGCGGTCTACAGGAGGCTTTCTTT. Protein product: CASSPGGLQEAFF.

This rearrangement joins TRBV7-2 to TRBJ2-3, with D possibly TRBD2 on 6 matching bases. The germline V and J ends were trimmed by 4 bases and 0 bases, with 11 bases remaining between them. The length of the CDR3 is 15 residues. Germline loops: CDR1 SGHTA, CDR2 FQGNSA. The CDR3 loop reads CASSYRTTSTDTQYF. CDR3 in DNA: TGTGCCAGCAGCTACCGGACTACAAGCACAGATACGCAGTATTTT. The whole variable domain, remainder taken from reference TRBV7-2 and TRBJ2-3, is GAGVSQSPSNKVTEKGKDVELRCDPISGHTALYWYRQSLGQGLEFLIYFQGNSAPDKSGLPSDRFSAERTGGSVSTLTIQRTQQEDSAVYLCASSYRTTSTDTQYFGPGTRLTVL.